This T cell receptor (beta chain) was identified in a study of regulatory T cells in long-lasting Graves disease. Regarding time point: newly diagnosed GD, antithyroid drugs for less than 3 months. The TCR library was made from RNA that had been extracted from PBMCs in TRIzol. Looked up from germline, CDR1 is MGHRA and CDR2 is YSYEKL. Trimming removed 2 bases from V and 6 bases from J; junction bases left unmatched: 7. This CDR3 comprises 16 residues. Building the TCR beta libraries relied on iRepertoire HTBI primers, and CDR3 regions underwent Arm-PCR. Methods used by the authors: From all samples, identification returned roughly 15 TRBJ and about 63 TRBV segments. Using its own MiXCR run on the multiplex PCR reads, TCRdb lists one record per CDR3 protein. TCRdb, not the authors, supplied the V and J calls. The sample gives roughly 510,000 distinct CDR3 sequences, about 16% of which show up once; about 11% is in the top ten.

These sequences were also reported in another study, on T cells in Graves' hyperthyroidism and ophthalmopathy. That investigation notes: Most thyroid clonotypes with frequency above 0.001 were detected in blood.

Here the sequenced sample was peripheral blood mononuclear cells (PBMCs), taken at new diagnosis, from a patient treated with antithyroid drugs. The chain couples TRBV4-1 to TRBJ2-2; 9 bases map to TRBD1. The receptor was isolated from a man between 18 and 29 years old with Graves disease. The CDR3 region has the DNA TGCGCCAGCAGCCAACCCGGGACAGGGAAGTCCGGGGAGCTGTTTTTT. Translated: CASSQPGTGKSGELFF.